This TCR beta chain is drawn from a study of blood T cell repertoires in COVID-19. Study-level information: PBMCs, B-cell-depleted T cells, or T cells were the source of the cDNA or gDNA that made up the material.

The junction had 5 bases not matched to a gene; V was cut back by 10 bases and J by 7 bases. CDR3 length: 11 amino acids. The germline gives CDR1 ENHRY, CDR2 SYGVKD. The table came from immunoSEQ multiplex PCR; TCRdb's copy has only in-frame clones and leaves some out. The sample has roughly 50,000 clones, 89% seen once. The TCR comes from a human donor in a cohort sampled during active COVID-19. Sequences were obtained from peripheral blood. The chain carries TRBV10-3 and TRBJ1-2; 8 bases agree with TRBD1. The DNA for the CDR3 is TGTGCCACCGACAGGGGTGCTGGCTACACCTTC. It is translated as CATDRGAGYTF.